What follows are 4 T cell receptor beta chains derived from one specimen sequenced in a study of beta chain features in type 1 diabetes. Every isolated RNA sample was fully reverse transcribed, so sequencing captured expressed TCRB transcripts. Repertoires were generated with immunoSEQ multiplex PCR, while TCRdb's copy carries only in-frame clones and drops some. The sample contains hundreds of thousands of clones, roughly 30% of which appear only once. Sequencing was performed on naive CD4+ T cells from blood. The origin of the receptors is a man aged 18 to 30 in good health.

This clone was counted between two and nine times. The chain has TRBV4-3 and TRBJ1-1; D is uncertain. Deletions cut 0 bases from V and 1 base from J, with 12 bases between. Germline loops: CDR1 LGHNA, CDR2 YSLEER. This CDR3 contains 16 residues. CDR3 region: CASSQESVRTNTEAFF. The CDR3 DNA is TGCGCCAGCAGCCAAGAGTCCGTCCGTACGAACACTGAAGCTTTCTTT.

This chain uses TRBV4-3 with TRBJ2-1; tentative D call: TRBD2 (5 bases). This CDR3 has 15 residues. The ends were cut back, 0 bases at V and 5 bases at J, with 11 bases in the middle. Germline values: CDR1 LGHNA, CDR2 YSLEER. The CDR3 region is CASSQEAGPDNEQFF. The CDR3 coding sequence is TGCGCCAGCAGCCAAGAGGCGGGCCCGGACAATGAGCAGTTCTTC.

The genes are TRBV19 and TRBJ2-1, with 11 positions matching TRBD2. V trimming: 3 bases; J trimming: 8 bases; junction bases outside the gene matches: 3. The CDR3 has 14 residues. CDR1 and CDR2 from the germline V gene are LNHDA and SQIVND (reference sequence). The CDR3 region has the DNA TGTGCCAGTAGTATGGCTAGCGGGAGGTATGAGCAGTTCTTC. Its translation is CASSMASGRYEQFF.

The rearrangement links TRBV10-3 to TRBJ2-3; the match to TRBD2 covers 10 bases. V was clipped by 10 bases and J by 3 bases; unmatched bases: 7. Germline CDR1 is ENHRY and CDR2 is SYGVKD. This CDR3 is 14 amino acids long. DNA for the CDR3: TGTGCCAGCGCTCCGGGACTAGCGACAGATACGCAGTATTTT. This encodes CASAPGLATDTQYF.